In its sample, the clone carrying this T cell receptor (beta chain) was seen a few times. This entry belongs to a study of identical twins. The CDR3 extends over 18 amino acids. Germline-derived CDR1 and CDR2 are MNHNS and SASEGT. Trimming removed 0 bases at V and 5 bases at J, with 19 bases between. TCRdb reprocessed the 5' RACE reads via MiXCR and lists one record per CDR3 protein. In the table there are approximately 230,000 distinct CDR3 sequences, 6.5% of which are singletons. The same sample was also studied in work on T cells expressing NK-cell markers.

The clonotype originates from a woman between 18 and 30 years old in good health. The rearrangement uses TRBV6-1 and TRBJ1-4; D ambiguous. Sequenced input: CD8+ T cells sorted from blood. The CDR3 DNA reads TGTGCCAGCAGTGAAGCTAGTTTTAGTGGCAGCCAAAATGAAAAACTGTTTTTT. This gives the protein CASSEASFSGSQNEKLFF.